Below, one T cell receptor beta chain is given with its context. Antigen unknown. The data are from a study of CD8 T cells in ankylosing spondylitis. General study points: Matched ankylosing spondylitis synovial fluid reportedly showed significant enrichment of disease-linked clones. Ankylosing spondylitis blood appeared to be characterized by a TCR beta motif of eight highly homologous variants.

TCRdb recomputed calls from the 5' RACE reads with MiXCR, one row per CDR3 protein. The data show roughly 7,300 distinct CDR3 sequences, roughly 8% seen once. The germline V gene encodes CDR1 SGDLS and CDR2 YYNGEE. The CDR3 consists of 13 residues. Trimming shortened V by 0 bases and J by 5 bases, and 7 bases separated the two germline ends. The sample consisted of blood, either unsorted or a sorted T cell fraction (not recorded which). The chain recombines TRBV9 with TRBJ2-3; D is uncertain. The sequence was obtained from a male donor with ankylosing spondylitis or in good health (not recorded which). The CDR3 region has the DNA TGTGCCAGCAGCGTAGGGACCGTAGATACGCAGTATTTT. The encoded protein is CASSVGTVDTQYF.